This T cell receptor (beta chain) was documented in a study of T cell responses to AZD1222 COVID-19 vaccine (dated by TCRdb to the early 2020s). Looking at the study overall: AZD1222 recipients given second doses at about 4 weeks or at about 12 weeks were pooled, since spike-specific TCR depth and breadth were not found to differ between the two schedules. A total of 230 to 250 trial participants underwent TCR sequencing, of whom 200 to 220 had received two doses of AZD1222 and around 25 had received two doses of the MenACWY control vaccine. Trial participants were enrolled by age into subgroups of 18-55, 56-69 and 70-plus years, and around 150, 28 and 57 TCR-sequenced participants, respectively, were included in these subgroups.

The CDR3 regions of human TCRbeta chains were subjected to immunosequencing. Under the source paper's analysis protocol: TCRs in the repertoires were compared against a reference library of SARS-CoV-2-specific TCRs that had been generated with the MIRA antigen-specificity platform. Breadth was defined as the fraction of unique TCRs that were SARS-CoV-2-associated. Depth was defined as the fraction of total T cells that were SARS-CoV-2-associated. Using the MIRA data, every spike-specific TCR was mapped to the spike region that the TCR reacted to and assigned to either a CD4 or a CD8 class. Log10-transformed breadth and depth values were compared by one-way ANOVA with Sidak's multiple comparisons tests. TCRdb mirrors the immuneACCESS table, restricted to in-frame sequences. Some clones are absent from its copies; in checked studies, under half trace to an unresolved V gene, and the reason for the others is unknown. V and J calls and clone size follow that table, whereas D and trimming were derived from the DNA. This sample gives 95,000 to 150,000 clones in total; 80% to 90% of them show up just once. The ten largest clones take up under 4% of the sample.

The time point label, read with the paper, signifies: baseline before first vaccination. The vaccinee samples were drawn from two UK trials, COV001 and COV002, one of which was a single-blind randomized controlled phase 2/3 trial testing AZD1222 (ChAdOx1 nCoV-19) in healthy adults. For TCRbeta chain sequencing, PBMC samples were collected from trial participants at day 0 and at day 28 after the second dose. What the research found in general, with its limitations: Participants were mostly white British, with more females than males. The authors suggested clonal diversity may have been underestimated. In the small 56-69-year group, the increase in depth fell short of significance, most likely because of low power. A significant rise in spike-specific TCR breadth and depth was observed after two AZD1222 doses relative to day 0 and relative to MenACWY recipients. The vaccine-associated CD4 TCRs covered the entire spike protein, and the dominant responses fell in regions 160-218 and 743-854. Reportedly, close to half of the unique spike-specific TCRs recognized epitopes lying outside the regions that are mutated in the B.1.351 and B.1.1.7 variants. Because no samples from the day 14 peak response were available, repertoires could be characterized only after the peak T cell response. Only a handful of AZD1222 recipients were SARS-CoV-2 seropositive at baseline, limiting conclusions about previously exposed vaccinees.

The CDR3 runs 15 amino acids, cysteine and phenylalanine included. The only DNA kept is the CDR3, 45 bases in frame from the first base. Via the germline V gene (reference sequence), CDR1 is SEHNR and CDR2 FQNEAQ. V lost 3 bases and J lost 6 bases, and the count of bases not matched to a germline gene is 8. Concerning this clone itself: Which antigen it targets is not known. No base qualities exist here, and no much larger clone lies one base off it.

The chain uses TRBV7-9 and TRBJ1-2, and 9 bases in between align with TRBD1. This clonotype was sampled from an adult in good health. The material sequenced was peripheral blood, taken on day 0 of AZD1222 vaccination. Here the CDR3 is given as CASSFPGTGLNGYTF. The nucleotides are TGTGCCAGCAGCTTTCCCGGGACAGGGCTGAATGGCTACACCTTC.